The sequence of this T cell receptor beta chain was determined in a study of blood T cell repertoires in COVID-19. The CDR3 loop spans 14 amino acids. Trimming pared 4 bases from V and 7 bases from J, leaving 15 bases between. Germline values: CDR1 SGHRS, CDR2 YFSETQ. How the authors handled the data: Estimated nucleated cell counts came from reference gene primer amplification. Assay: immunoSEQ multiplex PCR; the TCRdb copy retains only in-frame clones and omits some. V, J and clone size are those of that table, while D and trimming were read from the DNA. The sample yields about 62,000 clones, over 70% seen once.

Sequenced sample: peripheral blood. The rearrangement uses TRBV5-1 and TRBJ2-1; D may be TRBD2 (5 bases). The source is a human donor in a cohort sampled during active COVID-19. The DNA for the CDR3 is TGCGCCAGCAGCCCCGACCGGCCGGGGAATGAGCAGTTCTTC. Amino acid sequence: CASSPDRPGNEQFF.